Sequencing of this TCR beta chain was carried out in a study of T cells in Graves' hyperthyroidism and ophthalmopathy. Study-wide background: Initial diagnosis, before any treatment, was when peripheral blood was collected.

Amplified TCR beta CDR3 regions derived from RNA transcripts. The HTBI primer set was used in a first-round RT-PCR of the TCR CDR3. TCRdb called the multiplex PCR reads again in MiXCR, with one record for every CDR3 protein. Of about 480,000 distinct CDR3 sequences detected, less than 25% appear once; the ten largest clones hold 10% to 12%. This sequence originates from a woman in her 30s with Graves' ophthalmopathy. The sequencing sample was made of blood.

CDR3 in amino acids: CASSGDRVRPQHF. DNA of the CDR3: TGTGCCAGCAGTGGGGACAGGGTTAGACCCCAGCATTTT. The V gene is TRBV6-1, the J gene TRBJ1-5, with TRBD1 matching 9 bases. Germline-derived CDR1 and CDR2 are MNHNS and SASEGT. V was clipped by 4 bases and J by 10 bases; unmatched bases: 5. The CDR3 runs 13 residues.